The 23 T cell receptor beta chains presented below share a single source sample, sequenced in a study of tumor-infiltrating lymphocytes in primary liver carcinoma. From unsorted bulk tissue weighing roughly 17-31 mg, DNA and RNA were co-extracted. The investigators made TCR beta cDNA from roughly 0.55 ug total RNA, using a constant-region primer. Library construction for TCR beta comprised three nested multiplex PCR rounds performed with slightly modified ARM-PCR. Both of the initial two PCR rounds ran for roughly 10 cycles and employed TRBV1-TRBV30 forward primers alongside a C-beta reverse primer. TCRdb re-called the multiplex PCR reads through MiXCR, storing one row per CDR3 protein. The data show 100,000 to 150,000 distinct CDR3 sequences, about 59% seen once. Sequencing was done on a sample of liver tumor tissue from sampling region 1. Subset described: tumor region T1, superior pole. The receptors were gathered from a woman aged 55-70 years with primary liver carcinoma and hepatitis B virus infection.

A remark on this clonotype: With a much larger clone just one base away, this may be a read error. The V call is TRBV14, the J call TRBJ2-1; 7 nucleotides agree with TRBD2. Looked up from germline, CDR1 is SGHDN and CDR2 is FVKESK. The CDR3 has 16 amino acids. The trim removed 2 bases at V and 6 bases at J, leaving 10 bases unmatched. The CDR3 here is CASSQSKRDRCNEQFF. Written as DNA, the CDR3 is TGTGCCAGCAGCCAATCCAAGCGGGATAGATGCAATGAGCAGTTCTTC.

This rearrangement joins TRBV28 to TRBJ2-7; 9 bases agree with TRBD2. The CDR3 runs 18 residues. CDR1 is MDHEN and CDR2 is SYDVKM in the germline V gene. Losses at the gene ends were 5 bases for V and 7 bases for J; bases not matched to a gene: 21. The DNA for the CDR3 is TGTGCCAGCAGTCTTACCCCCGAGGGTAGCGGGAGCCGAAGGGAGCAGTACTTC. It translates to CASSLTPEGSGSRREQYF. The full variable domain, in which reference TRBV28 and TRBJ2-7 provide the parts outside the CDR3, is DVKVTQSSRYLVKRTGEKVFLECVQDMDHENMFWYRQDPGLGLRLIYFSYDVKMKEKGDIPEGYSVSREKKERFSLILESASTNQTSMYLCASSLTPEGSGSRREQYFGPGTRLTVT.

A word on this clonotype: Likely a read error: the CDR3 ends without its conserved phenylalanine or tryptophan. This chain connects TRBV11-2 to TRBJ1-2, with TRBD1 matching 8 bases. The length of the CDR3 is 12 residues. Per the germline V gene, CDR1 is SGHAT and CDR2 is FQNNGV. CDR3 sequence: CASSGQGWGYTL. Here the CDR3 DNA reads TGCGCCAGCAGTGGACAGGGCTGGGGCTACACCCTC.

This sequence joins TRBV28 and TRBJ2-3; 7 bases are a match to TRBD2. This CDR3 is built from 15 residues. The germline V gene encodes CDR1 MDHEN and CDR2 SYDVKM. The junction had 9 bases not matched to a gene; V was cut back by 4 bases and J by 5 bases. CDR3 residues: CASSSPGGKRDTQYF. The CDR3 DNA sequence: TGTGCCAGCAGTTCCCCCGGGGGGAAACGAGATACGCAGTATTTT.

The chain carries TRBV11-1 and TRBJ2-7, with 7 bases matching TRBD1. Germline CDR1 and CDR2: SGHAT and FQDESV (reference sequence). This CDR3 has 13 amino acids. The junction had 11 bases not matched to a gene; V was cut back by 9 bases and J by 6 bases. The CDR3 protein is CASNFGDSCEQYF. The CDR3 DNA reads as TGTGCCAGTAACTTCGGGGACAGCTGCGAGCAGTACTTC. Looking up the rest from reference TRBV11-1 and TRBJ2-7 gives the full variable domain: EAEVAQSPRYKITEKSQAVAFWCDPISGHATLYWYRQILGQGPELLVQFQDESVVDDSQLPKDRFSAERLKGVDSTLKIQPAELGDSAMYLCASNFGDSCEQYFGPGTRLTVT.

This clonotype appeared many times. This chain links TRBV12-3 or TRBV12-4 with TRBJ2-2; 10 nucleotides line up with TRBD2. After removal of 6 bases from V and 7 bases from J, the junction contained 8 bases not matched to a gene. The length of the CDR3 is 15 residues. The CDR3 DNA reads TGTGCCAGCAGCCCTAGCGGGAGAATGGGCGGGGAGCTGTTTTTT. Translation gives CASSPSGRMGGELFF.

This clonotype was seen a few times. The chain employs TRBV5-1 and TRBJ2-3, with 8 bases that match TRBD1. The CDR3 has 14 amino acids. Germline lookup yields CDR1 SGHRS and CDR2 YFSETQ. J was trimmed by 2 bases and V by 7 bases; bases with no gene match: 6. CDR3 nucleotide sequence: TGCGCCAGCGCCCAGACAGGGGACACAGATACGCAGTATTTT. Its protein product is CASAQTGDTDTQYF. Full variable domain (missing parts from reference TRBV5-1 and TRBJ2-3): KAGVTQTPRYLIKTRGQQVTLSCSPISGHRSVSWYQQTPGQGLQFLFEYFSETQRNKGNFPGRFSGRQFSNSRSEMNVSTLELGDSALYLCASAQTGDTDTQYFGPGTRLTVL.

Comment on this clonotype: One end of the junction is discordant with germline, which a read error may explain. V usage is TRBV29-1 and J usage is TRBJ2-1; maybe TRBD2 (7 bases). The germline V gene encodes CDR1 SQVTM and CDR2 ANQGSEA. CDR3 length: 15 residues. CDR3 nucleotides: TGCAGCGTTCATAGGGGGACTACCATCTACAAAGAGCACTTCTTC. It translates to CSVHRGTTIYKEHFF.

This CDR3 reads CASGWGTDSTDTQYF. The CDR3, as DNA: TGTGCCAGCGGCTGGGGGACAGATAGCACAGATACGCAGTATTTT. The gene calls are TRBV7-9 and TRBJ2-3; 7 positions agree with TRBD1. The J segment lost 0 bases and the V segment lost 8 bases, leaving 8 bases of the junction unmatched. Germline V CDR1 and CDR2: SEHNR, FQNEAQ (reference sequence). CDR3 length: 15 amino acids.

Notes on this clonotype: The junction departs from germline at one end; a sequencing error may be responsible. The chain carries TRBV11-2 and TRBJ2-2, with no clear D. Germline assignment: CDR1 SGHAT and CDR2 FQNNGV. This CDR3 is built from 14 residues. The CDR3 sequence: CASSIEPNIGELFF. CDR3 nucleotide sequence: TGTGCCAGCAGCATAGAGCCGAACATCGGGGAGCTGTTTTTT.

This chain links TRBV5-5 with TRBJ2-5, with 11 bases that match TRBD2. This CDR3 contains 18 residues. The V gene end was trimmed by 1 base and the J gene end by 5 bases; junction bases not matched to a gene: 13. Looked up from germline, CDR1 is SGHKS and CDR2 is YYEKEE (reference sequence). The CDR3 coding sequence is TGTGCCAGCAGCTTGATCGGGGTAGCGGGAGGGCGAGGGGAGACCCAGTACTTC. The encoded protein is CASSLIGVAGGRGETQYF.

Note on this clonotype: This sequence may be a read error, since a much larger clone differs from it by one base. This rearrangement joins TRBV29-1 to TRBJ2-1; the match to TRBD1 covers 7 bases. CDR1 and CDR2 from the germline V gene are SQVTM and ANQGSEA. The CDR3 covers 12 residues. The CDR3 reads CGASDRVHEQFF. The CDR3 region has the DNA TGCGGCGCCTCCGACAGGGTGCATGAGCAGTTCTTC.

Within the sample, this clonotype is medium-sized (0.01 to 0.1%). The V gene is TRBV11-2, the J gene TRBJ2-7, with 7 bases matching TRBD1. The CDR3 contains 12 residues. V gave up 4 bases and J gave up 6 bases; unmatched junction bases: 3. Per the germline V gene, CDR1 is SGHAT and CDR2 is FQNNGV. CDR3 in DNA: TGTGCCAGCAGCTCCACAGGGGTCGAGCAGTACTTC. This gives the protein CASSSTGVEQYF.

A single count supports this clonotype. Relative to the germline gene, one junction end is altered; a read error may explain this. The chain recombines TRBV5-4 with TRBJ2-1; 14 bases are shared with TRBD2. CDR1 and CDR2 (germline): SGHNT, YYREEE (reference sequence). The CDR3 totals 17 residues. Here the CDR3 reads CAISLGTSGSSYNEQFF. In DNA, the CDR3 is TGTGCCATCAGCTTAGGGACTAGCGGGAGTTCCTACAATGAGCAGTTCTTC.

This clonotype was seen ten or more times. The chain uses TRBV4-1 and TRBJ2-1; no definite D call. Germline-derived CDR1 and CDR2 are MGHRA and YSYEKL. Trimming cost V 0 bases and J 5 bases, with 11 bases left between them. The CDR3 is 15 residues long. The DNA of the CDR3 is TGCGCCAGCAGCCAAGAACTCACTCGTCACAATGAGCAGTTCTTC. Translating it yields CASSQELTRHNEQFF.

On this clonotype itself: Just one base apart from a much larger clone, this may be a read error. The chain uses TRBV12-3 or TRBV12-4 and TRBJ1-5; D perhaps matches TRBD1 (5 bases). The CDR3 loop spans 15 amino acids. The CDR3 spells CASSLSLRGNRPQHF. The CDR3 DNA reads as TGTGCCAGCAGTTTAAGTTTACGGGGCAATCGGCCCCAGCATTTT.

Regarding this clonotype: A much larger clonotype is one base distant, so this may be a read error. The chain joins TRBV11-2 to TRBJ2-7; 10 bases fit TRBD2. V gave up 4 bases and J gave up 5 bases; unmatched junction bases: 8. Germline V lookup: CDR1 SGHAT, CDR2 FQNNGV. There are 15 residues in the CDR3. CDR3 sequence reads: CASSSDLSGRNEQYF. CDR3 nucleotide sequence: TGTGCCAGCAGCTCAGATCTTAGCGGGAGGAACGAGCAGTACTTC.

The rearrangement uses TRBV28 and TRBJ2-5; 9 nucleotides align to TRBD2. The germline gives CDR1 MDHEN, CDR2 SYDVKM. The junction had 9 bases not matched to a gene; V was cut back by 5 bases and J by 2 bases. The CDR3 is 16 amino acids. The CDR3 region has the DNA TGTGCCAGCAGTGCGCTAGCGGGAATAGGACAAGAGACCCAGTACTTC. Residues: CASSALAGIGQETQYF.

For this clonotype: A much larger clone differs by one base, so this may be a read error. The DNA for the CDR3 is TGCAGCGTAAGTGACAGCAACACTGAAGCTTTCTTT. Protein sequence: CSVSDSNTEAFF. This chain joins TRBV29-1 and TRBJ1-1, with D perhaps matching TRBD1 (5 bases). The CDR3 is 12 amino acids. The V end lost 6 bases, the J end lost 2 bases, and 10 bases lay between the germline ends. Germline CDR1 reads SQVTM; CDR2 reads ANQGSEA.

This clonotype is a singleton in its sample. The chain employs TRBV7-9 and TRBJ1-2; D unresolved. CDR3 length: 16 residues. Per the germline V gene, CDR1 is SEHNR and CDR2 is FQNEAQ (reference sequence). Trimming stripped 2 bases from V and 6 bases from J, with 19 bases between. The CDR3: CASSLSMRREIHGYTF. The CDR3 DNA is TGTGCCAGCAGCTTATCGATGCGGCGGGAAATACATGGCTACACCTTC.

V usage is TRBV11-2 and J usage is TRBJ2-3; TRBD2 agrees at 10 bases. The CDR3 sequence is 15 residues long. CDR1 is SGHAT, CDR2 FQNNGV, per germline. CDR3 region: CASGPGLADPDTQYF. CDR3 DNA: TGTGCAAGCGGCCCTGGACTAGCGGACCCAGATACGCAGTATTTT.

This rearrangement joins TRBV11-1 to TRBJ1-2, with D perhaps TRBD1 (5 bases). The V end was cut by 5 bases, the J end by 4 bases, with 14 bases between. CDR3 length: 14 residues. Germline-derived CDR1 and CDR2 are SGHAT and FQDESV (reference sequence). In nucleotides, the CDR3 is TGTGCCAGCAGCCCTGGCAGGGAGGCCTATGGCTACACCTTC. As protein: CASSPGREAYGYTF. Using reference TRBV11-1 and TRBJ1-2 for the parts outside the CDR3, the full variable domain is EAEVAQSPRYKITEKSQAVAFWCDPISGHATLYWYRQILGQGPELLVQFQDESVVDDSQLPKDRFSAERLKGVDSTLKIQPAELGDSAMYLCASSPGREAYGYTFGSGTRLTVV.

This clonotype was found many times. The V and J genes are TRBV28 and TRBJ2-5; D is possibly TRBD1 or TRBD2 (5 bases each). From germline, CDR1 is MDHEN and CDR2 SYDVKM. CDR3 size: 16 residues. The V end lost 3 bases, the J end lost 2 bases, and 16 bases lay between the germline ends. CDR3 in amino acids: CASSLRGGDPQETQYF. The CDR3 DNA follows: TGTGCCAGCAGTTTGAGGGGCGGAGATCCTCAAGAGACCCAGTACTTC.